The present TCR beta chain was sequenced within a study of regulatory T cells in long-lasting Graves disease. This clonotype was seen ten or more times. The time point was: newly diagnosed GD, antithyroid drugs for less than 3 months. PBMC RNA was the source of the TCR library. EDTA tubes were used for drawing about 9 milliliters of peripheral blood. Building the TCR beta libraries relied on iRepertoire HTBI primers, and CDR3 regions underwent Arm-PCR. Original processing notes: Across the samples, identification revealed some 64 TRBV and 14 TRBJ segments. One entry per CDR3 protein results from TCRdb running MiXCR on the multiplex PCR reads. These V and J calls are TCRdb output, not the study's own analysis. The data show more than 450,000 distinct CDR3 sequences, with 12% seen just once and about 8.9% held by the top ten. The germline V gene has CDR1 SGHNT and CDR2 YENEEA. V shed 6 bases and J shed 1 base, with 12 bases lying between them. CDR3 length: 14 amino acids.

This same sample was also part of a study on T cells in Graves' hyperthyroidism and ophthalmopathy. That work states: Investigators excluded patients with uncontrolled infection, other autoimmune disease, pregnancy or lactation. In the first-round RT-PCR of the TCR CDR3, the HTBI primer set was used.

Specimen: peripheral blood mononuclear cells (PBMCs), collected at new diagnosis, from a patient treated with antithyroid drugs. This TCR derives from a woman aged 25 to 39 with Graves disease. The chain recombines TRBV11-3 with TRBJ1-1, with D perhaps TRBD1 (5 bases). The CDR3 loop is CASSRREQNTEAFF. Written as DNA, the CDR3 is TGTGCCAGCAGTCGCAGGGAGCAGAACACTGAAGCTTTCTTT.